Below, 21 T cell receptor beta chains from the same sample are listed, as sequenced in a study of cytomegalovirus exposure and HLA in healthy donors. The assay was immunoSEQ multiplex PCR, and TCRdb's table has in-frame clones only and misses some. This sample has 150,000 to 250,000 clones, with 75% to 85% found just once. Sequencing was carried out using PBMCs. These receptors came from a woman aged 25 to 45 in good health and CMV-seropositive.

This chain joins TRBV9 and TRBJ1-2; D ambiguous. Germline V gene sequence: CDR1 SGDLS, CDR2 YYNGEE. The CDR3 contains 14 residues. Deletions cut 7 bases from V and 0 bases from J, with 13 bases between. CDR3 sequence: CASSSVAANYGYTF. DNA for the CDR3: TGTGCCAGCTCTTCCGTGGCAGCTAACTATGGCTACACCTTC.

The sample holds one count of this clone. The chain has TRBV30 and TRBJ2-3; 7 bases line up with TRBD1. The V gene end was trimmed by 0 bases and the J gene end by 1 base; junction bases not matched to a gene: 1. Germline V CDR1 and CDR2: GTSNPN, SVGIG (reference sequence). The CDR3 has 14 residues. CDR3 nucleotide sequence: TGTGCCTGGAGTGTAACAGGGGGCACAGATACGCAGTATTTT. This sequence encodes CAWSVTGGTDTQYF. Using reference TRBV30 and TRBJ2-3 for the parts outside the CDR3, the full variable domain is SQTIHQWPATLVQPVGSPLSLECTVEGTSNPNLYWYRQAAGRGLQLLFYSVGIGQISSEVPQNLSASRPQDRQFILSSKKLLLSDSGFYLCAWSVTGGTDTQYFGPGTRLTVL.

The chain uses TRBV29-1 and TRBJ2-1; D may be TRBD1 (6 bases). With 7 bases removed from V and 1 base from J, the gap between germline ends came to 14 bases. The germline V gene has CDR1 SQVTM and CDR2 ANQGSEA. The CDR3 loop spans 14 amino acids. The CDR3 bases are TGCAGCGCGAGGCAGGGGCGGTCCTACAATGAGCAGTTCTTC. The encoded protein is CSARQGRSYNEQFF.

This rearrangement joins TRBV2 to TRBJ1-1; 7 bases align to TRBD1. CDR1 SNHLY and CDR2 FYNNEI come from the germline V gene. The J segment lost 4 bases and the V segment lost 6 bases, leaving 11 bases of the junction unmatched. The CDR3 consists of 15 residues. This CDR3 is CASSESPTGLTEAFF. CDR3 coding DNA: TGTGCCAGCAGCGAATCACCGACAGGGCTCACTGAAGCTTTCTTT.

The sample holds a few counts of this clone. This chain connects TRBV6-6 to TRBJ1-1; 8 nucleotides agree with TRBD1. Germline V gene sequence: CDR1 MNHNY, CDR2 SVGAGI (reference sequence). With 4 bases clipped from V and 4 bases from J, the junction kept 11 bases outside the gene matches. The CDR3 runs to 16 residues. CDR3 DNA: TGTGCCAGCAGTTCCTCAACACAGGGGGGGGGCACTGAAGCTTTCTTT. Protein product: CASSSSTQGGGTEAFF.

CDR3: CSGVTGGKTDTQYF. The CDR3 coding sequence is TGCAGCGGAGTGACGGGAGGCAAGACAGATACGCAGTATTTT. The chain has TRBV29-1 and TRBJ2-3; 7 nucleotides line up with TRBD2. CDR1 is SQVTM, CDR2 ANQGSEA, per germline. The J segment lost 3 bases and the V segment lost 7 bases, leaving 10 bases of the junction unmatched. There are 14 residues in the CDR3.

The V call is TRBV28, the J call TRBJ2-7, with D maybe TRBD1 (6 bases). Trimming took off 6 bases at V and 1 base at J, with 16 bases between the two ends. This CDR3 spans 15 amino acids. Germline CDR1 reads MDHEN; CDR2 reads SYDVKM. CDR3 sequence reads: CASRIRGRSSYEQYF. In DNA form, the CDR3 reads TGTGCCAGCAGAATCAGGGGTAGGTCATCCTACGAGCAGTACTTC.

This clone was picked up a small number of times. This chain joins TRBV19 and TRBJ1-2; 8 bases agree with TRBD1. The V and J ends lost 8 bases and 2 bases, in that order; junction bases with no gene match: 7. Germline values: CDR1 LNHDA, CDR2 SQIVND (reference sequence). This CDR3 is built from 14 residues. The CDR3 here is CASAADRANYGYTF. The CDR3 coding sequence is TGTGCCAGTGCCGCGGACAGGGCGAACTATGGCTACACCTTC.

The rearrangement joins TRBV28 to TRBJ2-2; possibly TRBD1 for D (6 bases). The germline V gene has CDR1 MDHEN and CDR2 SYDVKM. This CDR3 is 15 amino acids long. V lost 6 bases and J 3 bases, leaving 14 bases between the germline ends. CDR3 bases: TGTGCCAGCAGCCCAGGGGATTCGGACACCGGGGAGCTGTTTTTT. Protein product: CASSPGDSDTGELFF. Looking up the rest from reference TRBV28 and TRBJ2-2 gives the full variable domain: DVKVTQSSRYLVKRTGEKVFLECVQDMDHENMFWYRQDPGLGLRLIYFSYDVKMKEKGDIPEGYSVSREKKERFSLILESASTNQTSMYLCASSPGDSDTGELFFGEGSRLTVL.

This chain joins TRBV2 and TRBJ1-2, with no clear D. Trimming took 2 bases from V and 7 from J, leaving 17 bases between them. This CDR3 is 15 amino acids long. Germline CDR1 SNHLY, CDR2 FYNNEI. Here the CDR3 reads CASSENQANSGGYTF. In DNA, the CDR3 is TGTGCCAGCAGTGAAAACCAGGCGAACTCCGGTGGCTACACCTTC.

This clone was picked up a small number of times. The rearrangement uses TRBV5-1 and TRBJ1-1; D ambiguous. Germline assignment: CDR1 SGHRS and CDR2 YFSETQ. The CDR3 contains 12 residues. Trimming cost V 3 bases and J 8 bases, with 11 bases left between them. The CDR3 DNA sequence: TGCGCCAGCAGCTCCCCGACGGGGGAAGCTTTCTTT. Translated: CASSSPTGEAFF.

CDR3 loop: CASSVATGAGGYTF. CDR3 DNA sequence: TGTGCCAGCAGCGTAGCTACGGGTGCTGGGGGCTACACCTTC. The rearrangement links TRBV9 to TRBJ1-2; no clear D gene. This CDR3 contains 14 residues. V was shortened by 0 bases and J by 8 bases, with 14 bases between the two germline ends. CDR1 and CDR2 (germline): SGDLS, YYNGEE.

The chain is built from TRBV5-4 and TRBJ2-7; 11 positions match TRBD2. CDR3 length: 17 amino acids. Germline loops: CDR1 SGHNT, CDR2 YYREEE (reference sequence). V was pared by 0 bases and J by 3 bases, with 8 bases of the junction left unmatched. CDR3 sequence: CASSLGREGLAVYEQYF. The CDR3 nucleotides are TGTGCCAGCAGCTTGGGAAGAGAGGGACTAGCGGTCTACGAGCAGTACTTC.

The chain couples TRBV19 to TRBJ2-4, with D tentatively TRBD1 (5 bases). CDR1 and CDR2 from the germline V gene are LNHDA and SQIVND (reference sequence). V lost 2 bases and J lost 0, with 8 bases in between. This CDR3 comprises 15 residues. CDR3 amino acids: CASSIQGIAKNIQYF. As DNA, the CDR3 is TGTGCCAGTAGTATACAGGGAATAGCCAAAAACATTCAGTACTTC. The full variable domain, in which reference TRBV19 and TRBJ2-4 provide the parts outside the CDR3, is DGGITQSPKYLFRKEGQNVTLSCEQNLNHDAMYWYRQDPGQGLRLIYYSQIVNDFQKGDIAEGYSVSREKKESFPLTVTSAQKNPTAFYLCASSIQGIAKNIQYFGAGTRLSVL.

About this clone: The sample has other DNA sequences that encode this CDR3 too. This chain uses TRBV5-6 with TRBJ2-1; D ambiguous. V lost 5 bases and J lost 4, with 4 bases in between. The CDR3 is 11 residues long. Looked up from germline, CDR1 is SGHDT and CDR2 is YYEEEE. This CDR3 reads CASSLYNEQFF. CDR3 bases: TGTGCCAGCAGTTTATACAATGAGCAGTTCTTC.

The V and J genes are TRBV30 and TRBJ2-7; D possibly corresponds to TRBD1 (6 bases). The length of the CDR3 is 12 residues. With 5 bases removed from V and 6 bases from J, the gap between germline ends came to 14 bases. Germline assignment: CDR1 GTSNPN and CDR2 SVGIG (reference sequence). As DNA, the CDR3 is TGTGCCTGGTCTCAACAGGGAGTCGAGCAGTACTTC. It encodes CAWSQQGVEQYF.

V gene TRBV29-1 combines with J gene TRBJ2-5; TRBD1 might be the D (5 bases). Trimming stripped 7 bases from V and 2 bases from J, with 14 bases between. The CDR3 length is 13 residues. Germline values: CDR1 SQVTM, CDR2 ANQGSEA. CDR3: CSGQGWAQETQYF. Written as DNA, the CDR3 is TGCAGCGGGCAGGGATGGGCTCAAGAGACCCAGTACTTC.

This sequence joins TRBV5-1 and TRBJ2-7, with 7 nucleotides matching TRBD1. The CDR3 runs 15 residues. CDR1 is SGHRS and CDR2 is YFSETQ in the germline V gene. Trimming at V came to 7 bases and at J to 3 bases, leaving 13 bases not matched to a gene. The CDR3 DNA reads TGCGCCAGCCGGGACAGCCCCTCTGGGGTCTACGAGCAGTACTTC. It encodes CASRDSPSGVYEQYF.

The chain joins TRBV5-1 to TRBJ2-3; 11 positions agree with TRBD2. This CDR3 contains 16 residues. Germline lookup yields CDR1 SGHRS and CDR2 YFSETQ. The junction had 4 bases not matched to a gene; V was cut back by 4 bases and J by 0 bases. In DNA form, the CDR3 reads TGCGCCAGCAGCGGGACTAGCGGTACTAGCACAGATACGCAGTATTTT. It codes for CASSGTSGTSTDTQYF. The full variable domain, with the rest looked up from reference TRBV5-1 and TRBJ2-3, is KAGVTQTPRYLIKTRGQQVTLSCSPISGHRSVSWYQQTPGQGLQFLFEYFSETQRNKGNFPGRFSGRQFSNSRSEMNVSTLELGDSALYLCASSGTSGTSTDTQYFGPGTRLTVL.

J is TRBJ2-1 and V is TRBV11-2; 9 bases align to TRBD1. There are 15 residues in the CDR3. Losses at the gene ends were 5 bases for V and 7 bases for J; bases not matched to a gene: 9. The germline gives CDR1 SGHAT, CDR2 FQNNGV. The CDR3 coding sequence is TGTGCCAGCAGCGGGCAGGGACAGGGACGAAATGAGCAGTTCTTC. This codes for CASSGQGQGRNEQFF.

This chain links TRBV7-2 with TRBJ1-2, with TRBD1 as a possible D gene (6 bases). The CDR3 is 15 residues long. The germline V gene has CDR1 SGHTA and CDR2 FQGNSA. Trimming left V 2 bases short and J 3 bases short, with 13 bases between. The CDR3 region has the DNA TGTGCCAGCAGCTTAACGGGGGGCGTCGACTATGGCTACACCTTC. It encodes CASSLTGGVDYGYTF.